The rows below give T cell receptor beta chains drawn from one sample of a study of blood T cell repertoires in COVID-19. Measured with immunoSEQ multiplex PCR; TCRdb has only the in-frame clones, and not every one. The sample holds approximately 51,000 clones, around 87% seen once. Material: peripheral blood. The receptors stem from a man aged 35 to 55 with active COVID-19. Both conserved end residues are part of each CDR3. The D gene is left open where the match is weak. Size values are once, few and many counts, or a class for expanded clones, and some rows have none.

TRBV6-6	TRBJ1-2	TRBD1	.	CASSPRDRARSNYGYTF	TGTGCCAGCAGTCCCCGGGACAGAGCCCGTTCTAACTATGGCTACACCTTC
TRBV27	TRBJ1-1	.	.	CASSPPGNTEAFF	TGTGCCAGCAGTCCTCCGGGGAACACTGAAGCTTTCTTT
TRBV7-2	TRBJ2-3	.	.	CASSLVPRETDTQYF	TGTGCCAGCAGCTTAGTCCCGCGGGAAACAGATACGCAGTATTTT
TRBV29-1	TRBJ2-1	TRBD1	.	CSALTRDRGRGNEQFF	TGCAGCGCCCTGACCCGGGACAGGGGGCGCGGTAATGAGCAGTTCTTC
TRBV3-1/TRBV3-2	TRBJ2-2	TRBD2	.	CASSSPQGLAGGGELFF	TGTGCCAGCAGCTCCCCTCAGGGACTAGCGGGAGGCGGGGAGCTGTTTTTT
TRBV7-1	TRBJ2-3	TRBD2	.	CASSSRGSGGSGTSGRHRTDTQYF	TGTGCCAGCAGCTCGAGGGGCTCAGGAGGCTCCGGGACTAGCGGGAGACACCGCACAGATACGCAGTATTTT
TRBV6-5	TRBJ2-1	TRBD2	.	CASRPLAGDLEQFF	TGTGCCAGCAGACCACTAGCGGGAGACCTTGAGCAGTTCTTC
TRBV11-2	TRBJ1-2	TRBD1	few	CASSPMRTGSTTNYGYTF	TGTGCCAGCAGCCCAATGAGGACAGGGTCCACGACCAACTATGGCTACACCTTC
TRBV19	TRBJ2-2	TRBD1	.	CASSRGQGNTGELFF	TGTGCCAGTAGTCGGGGACAGGGGAACACCGGGGAGCTGTTTTTT
TRBV28	TRBJ2-7	TRBD1	.	CASSTPGTGTSYEQYF	TGTGCCAGCAGTACCCCGGGGACAGGGACCTCCTACGAGCAGTACTTC
TRBV9	TRBJ1-1	TRBD1	.	CASNQGGNTEAFF	TGTGCCAGCAACCAGGGGGGTAACACTGAAGCTTTCTTT
TRBV7-9	TRBJ1-5	TRBD1	.	CASSRDSPYQPQHF	TGTGCCAGCAGTCGGGACAGCCCCTATCAGCCCCAGCATTTT
TRBV6-2/TRBV6-3	TRBJ2-5	.	.	CASSYGHRGEGETQYF	TGTGCCAGCAGTTACGGTCACAGGGGGGAGGGAGAGACCCAGTACTTC
TRBV7-9	TRBJ2-3	TRBD2	.	CASRGDYTDTQYF	TGTGCCAGCAGGGGGGACTATACAGATACGCAGTATTTT
TRBV10-2	TRBJ1-2	TRBD1	.	CASSPGQGSLGGYTF	TGCGCCAGCAGCCCGGGACAGGGGTCTCTAGGGGGCTACACCTTC
TRBV30	TRBJ2-7	.	.	CAWSRSAVLAEQYF	TGTGCCTGGAGTAGGAGCGCCGTTCTGGCCGAGCAGTACTTC
TRBV13	TRBJ2-7	TRBD1	.	CASSLPRQGAYEQYF	TGTGCCAGCAGCCTTCCCCGACAGGGGGCCTACGAGCAGTACTTC
TRBV9	TRBJ1-2	TRBD1	.	CASSVGTGANYGYTF	TGTGCCAGCAGCGTAGGGACAGGAGCTAACTATGGCTACACCTTC
TRBV5-1	TRBJ2-1	TRBD2	.	CASRQRGEISGEQFF	TGCGCCAGCAGACAACGGGGGGAGATTAGCGGTGAGCAGTTCTTC
TRBV11-3	TRBJ2-3	TRBD2	.	CASSLGGGRSPDTQYF	TGTGCCAGCAGCTTAGGTGGCGGGAGATCCCCAGATACGCAGTATTTT
TRBV6-5	TRBJ1-2	.	.	CASSPTALNYGYTF	TGTGCCAGCAGCCCGACAGCACTTAACTATGGCTACACCTTC
TRBV7-3	TRBJ2-2	TRBD1	.	CASSQQGATGELFF	TGTGCCAGCAGCCAACAGGGGGCCACCGGGGAGCTGTTTTTT
TRBV19	TRBJ1-5	.	.	CASSTRQDSNQPQHF	TGTGCCAGTAGTACCCGACAGGATAGCAATCAGCCCCAGCATTTT
TRBV19	TRBJ2-6	TRBD2	.	CASSIGEGSGANVLTF	TGTGCCAGTAGTATAGGGGAGGGATCTGGGGCCAACGTCCTGACTTTC
TRBV9	TRBJ2-1	.	once	CASSVEGGGRGQFF	TGTGCCAGCAGCGTAGAAGGCGGAGGAAGAGGGCAGTTCTTC
TRBV3-1/TRBV3-2	TRBJ2-2	.	.	CVDKRQNTGELFF	TGTGTTGATAAAAGACAGAACACCGGGGAGCTGTTTTTT
TRBV18	TRBJ1-1	.	once	CASRGGPNTEAFF	TGTGCCAGCCGGGGAGGGCCGAACACTGAAGCTTTCTTT
TRBV28	TRBJ1-5	TRBD1	.	CATIPRGWNQPQHF	TGTGCCACCATACCCAGGGGGTGGAATCAGCCCCAGCATTTT
TRBV7-3	TRBJ1-2	TRBD1	.	CASSLGTGDGYTF	TGTGCCAGCAGCCTCGGGACAGGGGACGGCTACACCTTC
TRBV2	TRBJ2-3	.	.	CASRGLTDTQYF	TGTGCCAGCAGGGGGCTCACAGATACGCAGTATTTT
TRBV5-1	TRBJ2-3	.	once	CASSPVEASTDTQYF	TGCGCCAGCAGCCCGGTTGAGGCTAGCACAGATACGCAGTATTTT
TRBV27	TRBJ1-4	.	once	CASSLTGFNEKLFF	TGTGCCAGCAGTTTAACCGGGTTTAATGAAAAACTGTTTTTT
TRBV5-1	TRBJ2-1	TRBD2	.	CASSSSGGRAAEQFF	TGCGCCAGCAGCTCCTCGGGCGGGAGGGCCGCGGAGCAGTTCTTC
TRBV23-1	TRBJ2-3	TRBD2	.	CASAGTMGGSREGSTDTQYF	TGCGCCAGCGCCGGGACGATGGGCGGGAGTCGAGAAGGATCGACAGATACGCAGTATTTT
TRBV15	TRBJ2-7	TRBD1	.	CATSRGGTVNYEQYF	TGTGCCACCAGCAGAGGAGGGACAGTGAACTACGAGCAGTACTTC
TRBV6-6	TRBJ1-2	.	.	CASSPLGQTNYGYTF	TGTGCCAGCAGCCCACTAGGGCAGACCAACTATGGCTACACCTTC
TRBV28	TRBJ2-1	TRBD2	.	CASTQTDGGGNEQFF	TGTGCCAGCACTCAAACGGATGGGGGAGGGAATGAGCAGTTCTTC
TRBV4-1	TRBJ1-4	.	.	CASSLGDPDSNEKLFF	TGCGCCAGCAGCCTCGGAGATCCAGATTCCAATGAAAAACTGTTTTTT
TRBV19	TRBJ1-1	.	.	CASSIMTAGEAFF	TGTGCCAGTAGTATTATGACAGCTGGTGAAGCTTTCTTT
TRBV28	TRBJ2-3	TRBD1	once	CASSPPTIGTGTPKGTQYF	TGTGCCAGCAGTCCCCCGACTATAGGGACAGGTACGCCTAAGGGGACGCAGTATTTT
TRBV12-3/TRBV12-4	TRBJ1-2	.	.	CASSLDGDYGYTF	TGTGCCAGCAGTCTGGACGGGGACTATGGCTACACCTTC
TRBV6-5	TRBJ1-1	.	.	CASIAGTEAFF	TGTGCCAGCATCGCGGGAACTGAAGCTTTCTTT
TRBV9	TRBJ1-1	.	.	CASSTRTELNTEAFF	TGTGCCAGCAGCACCCGGACAGAGTTGAACACTGAAGCTTTCTTT
TRBV28	TRBJ1-2	TRBD1	.	CASSTRGQGAGGYTF	TGTGCCAGCAGTACACGGGGACAGGGGGCAGGAGGCTACACCTTC
TRBV29-1	TRBJ2-2	.	.	CSVGRSGYTGELFF	TGCAGCGTTGGTAGGAGTGGGTACACCGGGGAGCTGTTTTTT
TRBV5-4	TRBJ2-5	TRBD2	.	CASRTGTSGQETQYF	TGTGCCAGCAGAACCGGGACTAGCGGCCAAGAGACCCAGTACTTC
TRBV6-6	TRBJ2-1	.	few	CASSYRTEYNEQFF	TGTGCCAGCAGTTATAGAACAGAATACAATGAGCAGTTCTTC
TRBV18	TRBJ2-1	.	.	CASSPPWGPRDPAYDEQFF	TGTGCCAGCTCACCACCATGGGGACCGCGGGACCCGGCCTACGATGAGCAGTTCTTC
TRBV28	TRBJ2-3	TRBD2	.	CASSGEPSGSFADTQYF	TGTGCCAGCAGTGGGGAACCTAGCGGGTCCTTCGCAGATACGCAGTATTTT
TRBV15	TRBJ1-2	.	.	CATSKDRNYGYTF	TGTGCCACCAGCAAAGACAGAAACTATGGCTACACCTTC
TRBV6-5	TRBJ2-6	.	.	CASSIGAGANVLTF	TGTGCCAGCAGTATAGGGGCTGGGGCCAACGTCCTGACTTTC
TRBV25-1	TRBJ1-1	.	.	CASSLRGRAFF	TGTGCCAGCAGCCTCAGGGGTAGGGCTTTCTTT
TRBV5-1	TRBJ2-1	TRBD2	.	CASSLLASGSLNEQFF	TGCGCCAGCAGCTTGTTGGCTAGCGGGAGCCTCAATGAGCAGTTCTTC